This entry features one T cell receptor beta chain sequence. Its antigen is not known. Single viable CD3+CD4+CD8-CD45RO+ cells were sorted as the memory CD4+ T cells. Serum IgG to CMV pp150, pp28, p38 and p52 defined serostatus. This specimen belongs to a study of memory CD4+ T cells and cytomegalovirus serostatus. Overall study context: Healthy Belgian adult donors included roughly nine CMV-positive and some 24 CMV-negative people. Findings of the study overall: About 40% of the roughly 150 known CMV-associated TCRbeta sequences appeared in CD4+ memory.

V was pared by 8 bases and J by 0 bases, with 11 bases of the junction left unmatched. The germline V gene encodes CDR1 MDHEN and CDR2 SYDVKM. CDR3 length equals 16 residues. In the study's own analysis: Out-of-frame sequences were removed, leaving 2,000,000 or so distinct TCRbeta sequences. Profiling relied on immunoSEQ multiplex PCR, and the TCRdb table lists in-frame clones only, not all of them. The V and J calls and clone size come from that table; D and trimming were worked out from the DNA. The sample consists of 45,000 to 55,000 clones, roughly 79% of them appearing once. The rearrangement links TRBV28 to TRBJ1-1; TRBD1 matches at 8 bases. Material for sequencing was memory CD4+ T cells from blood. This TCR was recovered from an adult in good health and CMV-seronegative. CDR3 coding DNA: TGTGCCAGCTTCGTCCCGGGACAGGCGGTGAACACTGAAGCTTTCTTT. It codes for CASFVPGQAVNTEAFF.